This record looks at one T cell receptor (beta chain) sequence and its context. This clone turned up a few times. Its antigen specificity is not known. The sample holds no much larger clone one base away, and base qualities are not on file. The record originates from a study of Ad26.COV2.S vaccination and SARS-CoV-2 variants (dated by TCRdb to the early 2020s). Describing the broader study: Vaccine-arm donors were drawn from COV1001, a multicentre, randomized, double-blind, placebo-controlled phase I-IIa trial of Ad26.COV2.S in healthy adults. Ad26.COV2.S was administered intramuscularly at 5 x 10^10 or 1 x 10^11 viral particles, either as a single shot or as two shots given 56 days apart. TCRbeta repertoire sequencing served as the tool for gauging how specific and how broad the SARS-CoV-2-reactive T cell receptors were following Ad26.COV2.S vaccination. A total of around 32 samples were included in the TCR-sequenced set, comprising about 20 Ad26.COV2.S vaccine recipients, 5 placebo recipients and 8 SARS-CoV-2 convalescent individuals. Participants in the trial were split at random into five groups of five each, receiving low-dose or high-dose Ad26.COV2.S once or twice, or else placebo on both occasions. Blinding of investigators to trial group allocation was maintained during experiments and outcome assessment. The paper's findings and limits, for the study overall: Ad26.COV2.S recipients had higher spike-specific TCR breadth than placebo recipients (P = 0.0014). Vaccine and placebo recipients had similar non-spike TCR breadth, a finding consistent with the vaccine containing only spike. The study was not powered to compare responses between vaccine doses or regimens. It was noted by the authors that total T cell responses may have been underestimated by the TCR breadth and depth analyses. After vaccination, spike-specific CD8+ and CD4+ T cell responses were reported to show substantial breadth.

The junction shows trimming of 0 bases on V and 3 bases on J, plus 9 bases between the germline ends. The CDR3 sequence holds 14 residues, the cysteine and phenylalanine included. Just CDR3 DNA is preserved here, 42 bases in frame from base 1. In the germline V gene (reference sequence), CDR1 corresponds to SGHNT and CDR2 to YYREEE. The treatment or condition label of this sample denotes: 15 to 20 received Ad26.COV2.S at low or high dose, single or two shots; about 5 received placebo; per-sample allocation not given. For vaccine and placebo recipients, repertoires were sequenced using samples collected on day 63 after the first injection. Between 29 July and 7 August 2020, Cohort 1b enrolled around 25 adults aged 18-55 years at one site in Boston, USA. Ad26.COV2.S consisted of a replication-incompetent adenovirus type 26 vector by which a prefusion-stabilized SARS-CoV-2 spike protein from the original Wuhan strain was expressed.

TCRbeta CDR3 regions were sequenced with the immunoSEQ Assay. After extraction, genomic DNA underwent amplification by bias-controlled multiplex PCR, followed by high-throughput sequencing. In the source study's methods: To quantify the absolute abundance of each unique TCRbeta CDR3 region, sequences were collapsed and filtered. Usable DNA was measured by amplifying reference genes present in all nucleated cells, and TCRbeta template counts were normalized to that usable DNA to estimate T cell fraction. Repertoire TCRs were annotated as SARS-CoV-2-specific when V gene, CDR3 amino acid sequence and J gene were exactly matched to a known reactive TCR set. The reference SARS-CoV-2 TCR set was derived from MIRA and filtered for enrichment in COVID-19-positive ImmuneCODE repertoires, a step that removed public or cross-reactive TCRs. Using the MIRA antigens, annotated TCRs were further analysed by specific ORF or by position within an ORF. Breadth was defined as the number of annotated unique rearrangements divided by the total number of unique productive rearrangements, and depth was defined as the summed frequency of the annotated unique rearrangements. Group comparisons of TCR breadth used two-sided Wilcoxon rank-sum tests. The clones in this table, taken by TCRdb from immuneACCESS, are in-frame only. Not every clone is retained; where verified, under half of the shortfall comes from an unresolved V gene, and the cause of the rest is unknown. V, J and clone size are taken as reported in that table, and D and trimming were inferred from the DNA itself. The sample includes some 340,000 clones, with over 80% observed a single time. Together, the top ten hold under 2.5% of the sample.

In this chain, TRBV5-4 is recombined with TRBJ2-5; a weak D assignment points to TRBD1 (5 bases agree). The TCR originated in a person between 18 and 59 years old who received the Ad26.COV2.S COVID-19 vaccine or a placebo. The starting material was peripheral blood, obtained in a trial of Ad26.COV2.S vaccine versus placebo. The CDR3 corresponds to CASSLAGREETQYF. The DNA is as follows: TGTGCCAGCAGCTTGGCTGGCAGGGAAGAGACCCAGTACTTC.